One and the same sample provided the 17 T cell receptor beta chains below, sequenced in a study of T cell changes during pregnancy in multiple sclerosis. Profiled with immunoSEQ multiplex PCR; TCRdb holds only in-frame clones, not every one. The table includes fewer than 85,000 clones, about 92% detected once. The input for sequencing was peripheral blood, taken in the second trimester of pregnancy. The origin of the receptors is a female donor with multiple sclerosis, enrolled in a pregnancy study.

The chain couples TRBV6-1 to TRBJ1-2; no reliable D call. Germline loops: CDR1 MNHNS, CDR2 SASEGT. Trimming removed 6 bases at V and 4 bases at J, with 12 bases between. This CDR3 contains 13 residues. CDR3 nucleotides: TGTGCCAGCAGCGTCCAAGAGGCCTATGGCTACACCTTC. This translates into CASSVQEAYGYTF.

The CDR3 reads CASSLAGGPPDTQYF. The CDR3, as DNA: TGTGCCAGCAGCTTAGCGGGAGGGCCCCCAGATACGCAGTATTTT. The rearrangement uses TRBV9 and TRBJ2-3; TRBD2 matches 11 bases. The CDR3 length is 15 residues. Trimming removed 4 bases from V and 4 bases from J; junction bases left unmatched: 5. Germline assignment: CDR1 SGDLS and CDR2 YYNGEE.

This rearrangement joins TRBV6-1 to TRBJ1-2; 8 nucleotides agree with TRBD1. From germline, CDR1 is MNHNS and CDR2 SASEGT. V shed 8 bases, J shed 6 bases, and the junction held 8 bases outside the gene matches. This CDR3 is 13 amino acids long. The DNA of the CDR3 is TGTGCCAGCCAAACGCAGGGGGCCCATGGCTACACCTTC. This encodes CASQTQGAHGYTF.

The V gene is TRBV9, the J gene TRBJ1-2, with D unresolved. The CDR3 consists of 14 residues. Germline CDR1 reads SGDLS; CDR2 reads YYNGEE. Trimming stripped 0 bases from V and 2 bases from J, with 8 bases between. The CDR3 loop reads CASSVAAGNYGYTF. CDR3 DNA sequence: TGTGCCAGCAGCGTAGCTGCGGGAAACTATGGCTACACCTTC.

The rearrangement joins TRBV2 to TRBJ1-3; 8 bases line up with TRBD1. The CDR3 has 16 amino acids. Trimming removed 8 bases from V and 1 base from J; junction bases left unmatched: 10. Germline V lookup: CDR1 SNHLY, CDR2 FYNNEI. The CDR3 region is CASSEGQGASGNTIYF. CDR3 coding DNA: TGTGCCAGCTCCGAAGGGCAGGGGGCTTCTGGAAACACCATATATTTT.

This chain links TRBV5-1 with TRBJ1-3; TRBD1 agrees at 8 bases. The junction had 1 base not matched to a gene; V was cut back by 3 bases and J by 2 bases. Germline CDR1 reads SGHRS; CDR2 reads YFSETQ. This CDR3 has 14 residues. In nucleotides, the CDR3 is TGCGCCAGCAGCTGGACAGGGACTGGAAACACCATATATTTT. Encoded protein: CASSWTGTGNTIYF.

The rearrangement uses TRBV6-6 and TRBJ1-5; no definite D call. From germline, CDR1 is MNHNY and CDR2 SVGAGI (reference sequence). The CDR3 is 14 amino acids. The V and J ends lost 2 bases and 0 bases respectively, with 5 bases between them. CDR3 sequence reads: CASSYQYSNQPQHF. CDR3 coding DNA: TGTGCCAGCAGTTACCAGTATAGCAATCAGCCCCAGCATTTT.

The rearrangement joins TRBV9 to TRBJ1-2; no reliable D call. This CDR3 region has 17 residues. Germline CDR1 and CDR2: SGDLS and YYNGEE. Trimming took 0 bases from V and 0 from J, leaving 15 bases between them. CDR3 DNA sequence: TGTGCCAGCAGCGTAGCAAGTGACACCCTTCCTAACTATGGCTACACCTTC. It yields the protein CASSVASDTLPNYGYTF.

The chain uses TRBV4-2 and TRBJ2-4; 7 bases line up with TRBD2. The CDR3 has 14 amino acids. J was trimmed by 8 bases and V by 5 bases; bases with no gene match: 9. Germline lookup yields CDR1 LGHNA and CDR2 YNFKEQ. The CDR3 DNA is TGTGCCAGCAGCACTCAGCGGGAAAGGTACATTCAGTACTTC. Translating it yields CASSTQRERYIQYF.

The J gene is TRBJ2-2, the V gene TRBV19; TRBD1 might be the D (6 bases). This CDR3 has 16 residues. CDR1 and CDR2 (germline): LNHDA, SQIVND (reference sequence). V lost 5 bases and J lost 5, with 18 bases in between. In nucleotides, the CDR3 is TGTGCCAGTAGTGTACAGGGTCTTCAACGAACCGGGGAGCTGTTTTTT. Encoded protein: CASSVQGLQRTGELFF.

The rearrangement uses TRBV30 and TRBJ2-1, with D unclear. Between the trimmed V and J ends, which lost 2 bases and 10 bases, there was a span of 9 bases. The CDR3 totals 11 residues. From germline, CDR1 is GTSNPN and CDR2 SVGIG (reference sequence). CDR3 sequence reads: CAWSPREEQFF. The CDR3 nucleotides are TGTGCCTGGAGTCCCCGTGAGGAGCAGTTCTTC.

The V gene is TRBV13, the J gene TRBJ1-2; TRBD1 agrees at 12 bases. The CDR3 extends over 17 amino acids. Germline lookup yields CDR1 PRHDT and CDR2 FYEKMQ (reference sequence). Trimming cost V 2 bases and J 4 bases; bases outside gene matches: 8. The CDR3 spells CASSLMGQGARGYGYTF. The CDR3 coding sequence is TGTGCCAGCAGCTTAATGGGACAGGGGGCGCGAGGCTATGGCTACACCTTC.

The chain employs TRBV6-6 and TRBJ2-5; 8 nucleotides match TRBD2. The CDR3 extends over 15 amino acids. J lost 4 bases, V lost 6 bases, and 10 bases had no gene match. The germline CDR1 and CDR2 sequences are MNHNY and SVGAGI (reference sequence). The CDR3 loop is CASSQQGLAGETQYF. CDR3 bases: TGTGCCAGCAGCCAACAAGGACTAGCTGGAGAGACCCAGTACTTC.

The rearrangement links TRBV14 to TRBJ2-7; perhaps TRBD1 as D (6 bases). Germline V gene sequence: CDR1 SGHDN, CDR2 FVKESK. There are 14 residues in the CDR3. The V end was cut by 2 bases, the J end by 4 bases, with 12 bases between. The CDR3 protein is CASSQQGQVYEQYF. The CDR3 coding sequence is TGTGCCAGCAGCCAACAGGGGCAGGTGTACGAGCAGTACTTC.

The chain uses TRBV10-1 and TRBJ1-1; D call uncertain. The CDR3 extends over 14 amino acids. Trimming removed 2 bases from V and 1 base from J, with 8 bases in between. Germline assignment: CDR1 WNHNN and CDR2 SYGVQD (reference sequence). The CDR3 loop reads CASSENAGNTEAFF. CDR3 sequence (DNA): TGCGCCAGCAGTGAGAACGCGGGGAACACTGAAGCTTTCTTT.

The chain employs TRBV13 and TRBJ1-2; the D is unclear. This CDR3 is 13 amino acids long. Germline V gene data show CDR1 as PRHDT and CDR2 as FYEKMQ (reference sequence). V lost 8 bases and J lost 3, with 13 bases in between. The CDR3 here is CASSQWGDYGYTF. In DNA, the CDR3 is TGTGCCAGCTCCCAGTGGGGAGACTATGGCTACACCTTC.

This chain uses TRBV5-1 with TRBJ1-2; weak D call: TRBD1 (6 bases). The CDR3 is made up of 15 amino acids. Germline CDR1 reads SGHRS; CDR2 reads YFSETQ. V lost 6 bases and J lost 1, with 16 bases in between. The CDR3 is CASNPDSLDNYGYTF. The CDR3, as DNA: TGCGCCAGCAACCCGGACAGTCTAGATAACTATGGCTACACCTTC.